The 14 T cell receptor beta chains below were found in one sample sequenced in a study of Tregs in tolerant kidney transplant recipients. The repertoire was sequenced with immunoSEQ multiplex PCR; TCRdb's copy has only in-frame clones and lacks some. The repertoire has some 70,000 clones, 85% to 90% of them found once; the top ten carry approximately 0.39%. This specimen consisted of CD4+ T cells from blood, obtained before the transplant. These TCRs come from a human donor who received a combined kidney and bone marrow transplant.

The count of this clone is one. The J gene is TRBJ1-4, the V gene TRBV28, with 7 nucleotides matching TRBD1. After removal of 3 bases from V and 7 bases from J, the junction contained 5 bases not matched to a gene. Germline loops: CDR1 MDHEN, CDR2 SYDVKM. CDR3 length: 14 residues. CDR3 sequence: CASSLRGLFEKLFF. In DNA, the CDR3 is TGTGCCAGCAGTTTGAGGGGGCTTTTTGAAAAACTGTTTTTT.

The CDR3 region is CASSQSTRRNSYNEQFF. The CDR3 region has the DNA TGCGCCAGCAGTCAATCGACGAGGCGGAACTCCTACAATGAGCAGTTCTTC. The J gene is TRBJ2-1, the V gene TRBV23-1; D is unresolved. TRBV23-1 is annotated as an ORF whose role is uncertain. This CDR3 is built from 17 residues. Trimming pared 0 bases from V and 0 bases from J, leaving 12 bases between.

In its sample, this clone was seen once. V usage is TRBV7-8 and J usage is TRBJ2-2; 12 nucleotides align to TRBD1. The CDR3 runs to 16 residues. Germline CDR1 is SGHVS and CDR2 is FQNEAQ. Losses at the gene ends were 5 bases for V and 7 bases for J; bases not matched to a gene: 8. CDR3 DNA: TGTGCCAGCAGCCTAATCCGGGACAGGGGGCTCGGGGAGCTGTTTTTT. Translating it yields CASSLIRDRGLGELFF.

The rearrangement joins TRBV5-1 to TRBJ2-7; 10 bases align to TRBD2. V gave up 4 bases and J gave up 5 bases; unmatched junction bases: 9. The germline V gene has CDR1 SGHRS and CDR2 YFSETQ. CDR3 size: 15 residues. This CDR3 is CASSPSGSLGNEQYF. In nucleotides, the CDR3 is TGCGCCAGCAGCCCTAGCGGGAGCCTGGGGAACGAGCAGTACTTC.

The chain couples TRBV30 to TRBJ2-1, with TRBD1 as a possible D gene (6 bases). This CDR3 has 13 amino acids. V dropped 0 bases and J dropped 9 bases, with 12 bases sitting between them. The germline gives CDR1 GTSNPN, CDR2 SVGIG (reference sequence). DNA for the CDR3: TGTGCCTGGAGTGTAGCCCGAGGGGGTGAGCAGTTCTTC. Translation gives CAWSVARGGEQFF.

The chain recombines TRBV10-3 with TRBJ2-5; 10 bases match TRBD2. V shed 3 bases, J shed 3 bases, and the junction held 1 base outside the gene matches. Germline CDR1 reads ENHRY; CDR2 reads SYGVKD. This CDR3 region has 14 residues. In nucleotides, the CDR3 is TGTGCCATCAGTGATACTAGCGGGGAAGAGACCCAGTACTTC. This encodes CAISDTSGEETQYF.

The genes are TRBV7-9 and TRBJ2-2; D unclear. V was shortened by 4 bases and J by 7 bases, with 13 bases between the two germline ends. This CDR3 region has 14 residues. The germline V gene has CDR1 SEHNR and CDR2 FQNEAQ (reference sequence). The CDR3, as DNA: TGTGCCAGCAGCTATAGCCCCTCCATCGGGGAGCTGTTTTTT. Protein sequence: CASSYSPSIGELFF.

This chain connects TRBV5-4 to TRBJ2-1; TRBD2 matches at 9 bases. The CDR3 consists of 17 residues. The germline gives CDR1 SGHNT, CDR2 YYREEE (reference sequence). V trimming: 1 base; J trimming: 3 bases; junction bases outside the gene matches: 8. CDR3 DNA sequence: TGTGCCAGCAGCTTGTCCAGGACTAGCGCCATCTACAATGAGCAGTTCTTC. It specifies CASSLSRTSAIYNEQFF.

The chain is built from TRBV4-2 and TRBJ1-4; TRBD1 is a possible D gene (6 bases). The V gene lost 5 bases and the J gene lost 3 bases, with 16 bases spanning the gap. CDR3 length: 16 residues. In germline, CDR1 is LGHNA, CDR2 YNFKEQ. CDR3 coding DNA: TGTGCCAGCAGCTACGGGACAACGGGTCCTAATGAAAAACTGTTTTTT. It translates to CASSYGTTGPNEKLFF.

This chain uses TRBV5-1 with TRBJ2-3, with 7 bases that match TRBD2. CDR3 length: 14 amino acids. Losses at the gene ends were 5 bases for V and 1 base for J; bases not matched to a gene: 4. The germline V gene encodes CDR1 SGHRS and CDR2 YFSETQ. The DNA of the CDR3 is TGCGCCAGCAGTTCGACTAGCCGCACAGATACGCAGTATTTT. It is translated as CASSSTSRTDTQYF. Based on the CDR3 plus reference TRBV5-1 and TRBJ2-3, the full variable domain is KAGVTQTPRYLIKTRGQQVTLSCSPISGHRSVSWYQQTPGQGLQFLFEYFSETQRNKGNFPGRFSGRQFSNSRSEMNVSTLELGDSALYLCASSSTSRTDTQYFGPGTRLTVL.

This clone has only a few counts. This chain uses TRBV28 with TRBJ2-7; the match to TRBD1 covers 7 bases. The CDR3 is made up of 15 amino acids. The V segment lost 6 bases and the J segment 4 bases; nucleotides outside the gene matches: 12. The germline gives CDR1 MDHEN, CDR2 SYDVKM. The CDR3 is CASSQTGTLSYEQYF. CDR3 coding DNA: TGTGCCAGCAGCCAGACAGGGACCCTCTCATACGAGCAGTACTTC.

This clone has more than one count but fewer than ten. The J gene is TRBJ2-7, the V gene TRBV19, with 7 positions matching TRBD1. With 3 bases clipped from V and 0 bases from J, the junction kept 2 bases outside the gene matches. CDR1 is LNHDA, CDR2 SQIVND, per germline (reference sequence). This CDR3 has 14 residues. CDR3 in DNA: TGTGCCAGTAGTATGGGGACAGCCTCCTACGAGCAGTACTTC. Translating it yields CASSMGTASYEQYF.

V usage is TRBV21-1 and J usage is TRBJ2-7; the listed D gene, TRBD2, was not tested against the DNA. TRBV21-1 is a pseudogene locus. CDR3 length: 14 amino acids. CDR3 sequence reads: CAIQCFISCCEQYF. The CDR3 nucleotides are TGTGCCATCCAATGCTTCATTAGCTGTTGCGAGCAGTACTTC.

V and J are TRBV25-1 and TRBJ1-1; 12 bases line up with TRBD1. V gave up 7 bases and J gave up 4 bases; unmatched junction bases: 7. From germline, CDR1 is MGHDK and CDR2 SYGVNS. The CDR3 spans 15 residues. The CDR3: CASKGTGGGGTEAFF. In DNA form, the CDR3 reads TGTGCCAGCAAAGGGACAGGGGGCGGAGGCACTGAAGCTTTCTTT. Variable domain in full (rest from reference TRBV25-1 and TRBJ1-1): EADIYQTPRYLVIGTGKKITLECSQTMGHDKMYWYQQDPGMELHLIHYSYGVNSTEKGDLSSESTVSRIRTEHFPLTLESARPSHTSQYLCASKGTGGGGTEAFFGQGTRLTVV.